This is a list of T cell receptor beta chains from one sample in a study of cytomegalovirus exposure and HLA in healthy donors. This table comes from immunoSEQ multiplex PCR, and its TCRdb copy is limited to in-frame clones, with some not included. In the table there are over 150,000 clones, approximately 69% of which are singletons. Sequencing was carried out using PBMCs. The receptors were gathered from a man aged 25-45 years in good health and CMV-seronegative. The CDR3 runs from the conserved cysteine through the conserved F or W. A D gene is named only where the DNA matches it firmly. Expanded clones get a size class; other rows say once, few or many, or leave the size out.

J gene: TRBJ1-1; D gene: TRBD1; V gene: TRBV6-5; clone size: .; CDR3 protein: CASTHGQGASEAFF; CDR3 DNA: TGTGCCAGCACCCACGGACAGGGGGCTTCGGAAGCTTTCTTT
J gene: TRBJ2-1; D gene: TRBD1; V gene: TRBV7-9; clone size: .; CDR3 protein: CASSLVLTGTGNNNEQFF; CDR3 DNA: TGTGCCAGCAGCTTAGTACTCACCGGGACAGGGAATAACAATGAGCAGTTCTTC
J gene: TRBJ2-1; D gene: TRBD2; V gene: TRBV5-1; clone size: few; CDR3 protein: CASSELGGGYNEQFF; CDR3 DNA: TGCGCCAGCAGCGAACTAGGCGGGGGGTACAATGAGCAGTTCTTC
J gene: TRBJ2-7; D gene: .; V gene: TRBV7-6; clone size: .; CDR3 protein: CASSLEDRGGEQYF; CDR3 DNA: TGTGCCAGCAGCTTAGAGGACAGAGGAGGCGAGCAGTACTTC
J gene: TRBJ1-3; D gene: TRBD1; V gene: TRBV5-1; clone size: .; CDR3 protein: CASSQDRDRRVSYWNTIYF; CDR3 DNA: TGCGCCAGCAGCCAGGACCGGGACAGACGTGTTAGTTACTGGAACACCATATATTTT
J gene: TRBJ2-7; D gene: .; V gene: TRBV9; clone size: .; CDR3 protein: CASSVGSRSYEQYF; CDR3 DNA: TGTGCCAGCAGCGTAGGGTCTAGATCCTACGAGCAGTACTTC
J gene: TRBJ1-5; D gene: TRBD1; V gene: TRBV28; clone size: .; CDR3 protein: CASSPRHSRGLSNQPQHF; CDR3 DNA: TGTGCCAGCAGTCCCCGCCATTCCAGGGGGCTCAGCAATCAGCCCCAGCATTTT
J gene: TRBJ2-7; D gene: TRBD1; V gene: TRBV5-1; clone size: .; CDR3 protein: CASSVGQGAVEQYF; CDR3 DNA: TGCGCCAGCAGCGTGGGACAGGGGGCAGTGGAGCAGTACTTC
J gene: TRBJ1-5; D gene: .; V gene: TRBV6-6; clone size: .; CDR3 protein: CASSYGGTDQPQHF; CDR3 DNA: TGTGCCAGCAGTTACGGGGGGACCGATCAGCCCCAGCATTTT
J gene: TRBJ1-4; D gene: .; V gene: TRBV1; clone size: .; CDR3 protein: CTSSQDVRQNYREGEKLFF; CDR3 DNA: TGCACCAGCAGCCAAGATGTTAGACAGAACTACAGGGAAGGTGAAAAACTGTTTTTT
J gene: TRBJ1-6; D gene: .; V gene: TRBV19; clone size: .; CDR3 protein: CASRSGDSPLHF; CDR3 DNA: TGTGCCAGTAGGTCAGGGGATTCACCCCTCCACTTT
J gene: TRBJ2-3; D gene: TRBD2; V gene: TRBV28; clone size: .; CDR3 protein: CASSPETSGDTQYF; CDR3 DNA: TGTGCCAGCAGTCCAGAGACTAGCGGTGATACGCAGTATTTT
J gene: TRBJ1-1; D gene: TRBD1; V gene: TRBV5-1; clone size: few; CDR3 protein: CASSATGGTEAFF; CDR3 DNA: TGCGCCAGCAGCGCGACAGGGGGCACTGAAGCTTTCTTT
J gene: TRBJ2-7; D gene: .; V gene: TRBV6-5; clone size: .; CDR3 protein: CASSRVGQLYEQYF; CDR3 DNA: TGTGCCAGCAGCAGAGTAGGACAGCTCTACGAGCAGTACTTC
J gene: TRBJ2-2; D gene: TRBD1; V gene: TRBV19; clone size: once; CDR3 protein: CASSLSQGAVTGELFF; CDR3 DNA: TGTGCCAGTAGTCTCTCCCAGGGGGCGGTCACCGGGGAGCTGTTTTTT
J gene: TRBJ2-2; D gene: .; V gene: TRBV19; clone size: .; CDR3 protein: CASKRTANTGELFF; CDR3 DNA: TGTGCCAGTAAAAGGACAGCGAACACCGGGGAGCTGTTTTTT
J gene: TRBJ2-3; D gene: TRBD1; V gene: TRBV9; clone size: .; CDR3 protein: CASSVTGIGTDTQYF; CDR3 DNA: TGTGCCAGCAGCGTGACAGGGATAGGTACAGATACGCAGTATTTT
J gene: TRBJ2-7; D gene: TRBD2; V gene: TRBV5-6; clone size: .; CDR3 protein: CASSLGPGGGGSSYEQYF; CDR3 DNA: TGTGCCAGCAGCTTGGGGCCAGGTGGCGGGGGTAGCTCCTACGAGCAGTACTTC
J gene: TRBJ2-5; D gene: .; V gene: TRBV27; clone size: .; CDR3 protein: CASSLNRGGQETQYF; CDR3 DNA: TGTGCCAGCAGTTTAAACAGGGGAGGACAAGAGACCCAGTACTTC
J gene: TRBJ2-7; D gene: .; V gene: TRBV7-8; clone size: .; CDR3 protein: CASSSVLPAYEQYF; CDR3 DNA: TGTGCCAGCAGCTCTGTGCTGCCTGCCTACGAGCAGTACTTC
J gene: TRBJ1-1; D gene: .; V gene: TRBV19; clone size: .; CDR3 protein: CASNPRRGTEAFF; CDR3 DNA: TGTGCCAGTAATCCTCGGAGGGGAACTGAAGCTTTCTTT
J gene: TRBJ1-1; D gene: .; V gene: TRBV29-1; clone size: .; CDR3 protein: CSVTDRNTEAFF; CDR3 DNA: TGCAGCGTAACCGACAGAAACACTGAAGCTTTCTTT
J gene: TRBJ2-2; D gene: .; V gene: TRBV4-2; clone size: .; CDR3 protein: CASSVESTGELFF; CDR3 DNA: TGTGCCAGCAGCGTAGAGTCCACCGGGGAGCTGTTTTTT
J gene: TRBJ2-2; D gene: .; V gene: TRBV9; clone size: once; CDR3 protein: CASSVGRGRNTGELFF; CDR3 DNA: TGTGCCAGCAGCGTGGGGAGGGGGAGGAACACCGGGGAGCTGTTTTTT
J gene: TRBJ2-3; D gene: .; V gene: TRBV20-1; clone size: .; CDR3 protein: CSAGRTDTQYF; CDR3 DNA: TGCAGTGCTGGCCGCACAGATACGCAGTATTTT
J gene: TRBJ2-7; D gene: .; V gene: TRBV5-6; clone size: .; CDR3 protein: CASSLGWGAYEQYF; CDR3 DNA: TGTGCCAGCAGCTTGGGTTGGGGGGCCTACGAGCAGTACTTC
J gene: TRBJ2-2; D gene: .; V gene: TRBV9; clone size: .; CDR3 protein: CASSVRGVVTGELFF; CDR3 DNA: TGTGCCAGCAGCGTGAGAGGTGTAGTCACCGGGGAGCTGTTTTTT
J gene: TRBJ1-3; D gene: .; V gene: TRBV9; clone size: .; CDR3 protein: CASSASGYSGNTIYF; CDR3 DNA: TGTGCCAGCAGCGCCTCAGGGTATTCTGGAAACACCATATATTTT
J gene: TRBJ1-1; D gene: .; V gene: TRBV5-1; clone size: .; CDR3 protein: CASSLDGMNTEAFF; CDR3 DNA: TGCGCCAGCAGCTTGGACGGGATGAACACTGAAGCTTTCTTT
J gene: TRBJ1-4; D gene: .; V gene: TRBV19; clone size: .; CDR3 protein: CASSVAGGEKLFF; CDR3 DNA: TGTGCCAGTAGTGTCGCGGGGGGGGAAAAACTGTTTTTT
J gene: TRBJ1-5; D gene: .; V gene: TRBV9; clone size: once; CDR3 protein: CASSVGRYQPQHF; CDR3 DNA: TGTGCCAGCAGCGTAGGCAGATATCAGCCCCAGCATTTT
J gene: TRBJ2-2; D gene: TRBD2; V gene: TRBV2; clone size: .; CDR3 protein: CASAGLNTGELFF; CDR3 DNA: TGTGCCAGCGCGGGACTAAACACCGGGGAGCTGTTTTTT
J gene: TRBJ1-3; D gene: .; V gene: TRBV6-1; clone size: .; CDR3 protein: CASRIMTGSGNTIYF; CDR3 DNA: TGTGCCAGCAGGATTATGACAGGCTCTGGAAACACCATATATTTT